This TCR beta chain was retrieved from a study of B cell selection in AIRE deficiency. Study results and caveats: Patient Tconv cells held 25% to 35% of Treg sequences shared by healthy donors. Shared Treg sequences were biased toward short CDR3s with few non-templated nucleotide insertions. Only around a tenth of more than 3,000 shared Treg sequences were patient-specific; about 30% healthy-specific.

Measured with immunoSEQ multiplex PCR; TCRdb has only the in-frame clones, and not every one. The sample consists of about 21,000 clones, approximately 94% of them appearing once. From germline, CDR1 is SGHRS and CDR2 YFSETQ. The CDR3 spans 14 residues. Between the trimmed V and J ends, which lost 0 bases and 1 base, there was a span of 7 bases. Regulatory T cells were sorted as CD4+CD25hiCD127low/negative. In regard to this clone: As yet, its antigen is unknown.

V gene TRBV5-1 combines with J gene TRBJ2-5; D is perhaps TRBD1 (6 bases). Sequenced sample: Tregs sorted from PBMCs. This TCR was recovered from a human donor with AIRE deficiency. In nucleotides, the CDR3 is TGCGCCAGCAGCTTGGCCAGGGGCCAAGAGACCCAGTACTTC. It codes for CASSLARGQETQYF.